The clone carrying this T cell receptor (beta chain) showed up just a few times. The CDR3 totals 16 residues. Trimming pared 5 bases from V and 0 bases from J, leaving 13 bases between. Libraries of TCR beta came from iRepertoire HTBI primers plus Arm-PCR of CDR3 regions. TCRdb independently ran MiXCR on the multiplex PCR reads; one entry per CDR3 protein. In the table there are approximately 440,000 distinct CDR3 sequences, about 20% of which are singletons. Described time point: persistent/refractory GD, antithyroid drugs over 5 years with positive TRAb. The TCR library was prepared using RNA isolated from PBMCs. The data originate from a study of regulatory T cells in long-lasting Graves disease.

Sequencing used peripheral blood mononuclear cells (PBMCs), obtained when the disease was refractory, from a patient treated with antithyroid drugs. The TCR comes from a female donor with Graves disease. The rearrangement joins TRBV12-3 or TRBV12-4 to TRBJ1-4; D uncertain. Here the CDR3 reads CASSPRPAATNEKLFF. CDR3 DNA: TGTGCCAGCAGTCCCCGCCCCGCTGCAACTAATGAAAAACTGTTTTTT.